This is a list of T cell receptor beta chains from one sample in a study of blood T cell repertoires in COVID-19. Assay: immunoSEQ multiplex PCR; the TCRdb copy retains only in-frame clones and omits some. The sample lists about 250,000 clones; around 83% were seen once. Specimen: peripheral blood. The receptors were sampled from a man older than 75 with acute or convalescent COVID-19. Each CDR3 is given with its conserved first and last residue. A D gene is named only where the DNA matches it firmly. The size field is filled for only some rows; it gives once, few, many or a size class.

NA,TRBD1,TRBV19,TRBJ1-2,CATRAGGKDYGYTF,TGTGCCACTAGGGCAGGGGGCAAGGACTATGGCTACACCTTC
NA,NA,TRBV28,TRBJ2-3,CASSPIGQGQDTQYF,TGTGCCAGCAGTCCTATAGGGCAGGGGCAGGATACGCAGTATTTT
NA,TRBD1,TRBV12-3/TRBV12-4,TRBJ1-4,CASSPQGVEKLFF,TGTGCCAGCAGTCCACAGGGGGTTGAAAAACTGTTTTTT
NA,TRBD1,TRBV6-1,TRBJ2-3,CASSETGATLVSTDTQYF,TGTGCCAGCAGTGAGACAGGGGCGACACTAGTCTCCACAGATACGCAGTATTTT
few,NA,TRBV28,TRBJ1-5,CASIPDGIPNQPQHF,TGTGCCAGCATTCCCGACGGGATCCCCAATCAGCCCCAGCATTTT
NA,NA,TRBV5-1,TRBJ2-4,CASSPKGVVQYF,TGCGCCAGCAGCCCCAAGGGGGTGGTTCAGTACTTC
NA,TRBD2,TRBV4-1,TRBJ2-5,CASSPLVGTSARGETQYF,TGCGCCAGCAGCCCGCTGGTCGGGACTAGCGCCCGAGGGGAGACCCAGTACTTC
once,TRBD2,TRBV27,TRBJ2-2,CASKKAGGLQTGELFF,TGTGCCAGCAAAAAAGCGGGGGGGCTTCAGACCGGGGAGCTGTTTTTT
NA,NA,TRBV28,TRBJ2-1,CAIVVNNEQFF,TGTGCCATCGTAGTCAACAATGAGCAGTTCTTC
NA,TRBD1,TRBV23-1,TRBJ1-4,CASSDRGQTDEKLFF,TGCGCCAGCTCCGACAGGGGGCAAACGGATGAAAAACTGTTTTTT
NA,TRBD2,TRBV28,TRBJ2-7,CASSLTSGGAKYF,TGTGCCAGCAGTTTAACTAGCGGGGGGGCGAAGTACTTC
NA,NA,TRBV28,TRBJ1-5,CASREDRHKPQHF,TGTGCCAGCAGGGAGGACCGACACAAGCCCCAGCATTTT
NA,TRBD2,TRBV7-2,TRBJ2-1,CASSLEKTSGSPNEQFF,TGTGCCAGCAGCTTAGAAAAGACTAGCGGGAGCCCCAATGAGCAGTTCTTC
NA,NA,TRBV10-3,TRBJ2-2,CAISESRLDSVYTGELFF,TGTGCCATCAGTGAGTCGCGGCTGGACAGCGTTTACACCGGGGAGCTGTTTTTT
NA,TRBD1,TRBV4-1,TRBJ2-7,CASSQGTGWHEQYF,TGCGCCAGCAGCCAAGGGACAGGGTGGCACGAGCAGTACTTC
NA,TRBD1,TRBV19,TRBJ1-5,CASSIERQGQPQHF,TGTGCCAGTAGTATAGAGAGACAGGGACAGCCCCAGCATTTT
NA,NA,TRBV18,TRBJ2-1,CASSPSGTNEQFF,TGTGCCAGCTCACCCTCCGGGACAAATGAGCAGTTCTTC
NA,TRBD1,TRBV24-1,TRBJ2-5,CATSQGQGALETQYF,TGTGCCACCAGCCAAGGACAGGGGGCTTTAGAGACCCAGTACTTC
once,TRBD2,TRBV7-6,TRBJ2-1,CASLPGGYNEQFF,TGTGCCAGTCTCCCGGGGGGCTACAATGAGCAGTTCTTC
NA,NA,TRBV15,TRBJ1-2,CAPTGPCVYGYTF,TGTGCCCCGACAGGTCCATGCGTCTATGGCTACACCTTC
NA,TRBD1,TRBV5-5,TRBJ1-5,CASSADRDQPQHF,TGTGCCAGCAGCGCGGACAGGGATCAGCCCCAGCATTTT
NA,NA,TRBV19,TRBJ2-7,CASSTRGNYEQYF,TGTGCCAGTAGTACCCGGGGTAACTACGAGCAGTACTTC
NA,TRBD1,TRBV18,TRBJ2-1,CASSPGQATYNEQFF,TGTGCCAGCTCACCGGGACAGGCGACCTACAATGAGCAGTTCTTC
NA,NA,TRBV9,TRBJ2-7,CASSVAGGGTYEQYF,TGTGCCAGCAGCGTAGCGGGGGGCGGCACGTACGAGCAGTACTTC
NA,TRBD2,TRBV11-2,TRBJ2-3,CASSLASGVIDTQYF,TGTGCCAGCAGCTTAGCTAGCGGGGTAATAGATACGCAGTATTTT
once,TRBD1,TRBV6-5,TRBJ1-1,CASRPDRYGGTEAFF,TGTGCCAGCAGGCCGGACAGGTATGGGGGCACTGAAGCTTTCTTT
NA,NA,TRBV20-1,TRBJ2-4,CSASEAGRDIQYF,TGCAGTGCTAGTGAGGCGGGAAGGGACATTCAGTACTTC
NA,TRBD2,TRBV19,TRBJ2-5,CASSIGGLVKTQYF,TGTGCCAGTAGTATAGGGGGACTAGTAAAGACCCAGTACTTC
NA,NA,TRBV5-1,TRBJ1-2,CASTPGVSYGYTF,TGCGCCAGCACCCCGGGAGTTTCTTATGGCTACACCTTC
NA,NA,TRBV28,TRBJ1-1,CASSLLGAAEAFF,TGTGCCAGCAGTTTACTGGGAGCGGCTGAAGCTTTCTTT
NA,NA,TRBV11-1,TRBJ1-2,CASSLADKGNGYTF,TGTGCCAGCAGCTTAGCGGACAAGGGGAATGGCTACACCTTC
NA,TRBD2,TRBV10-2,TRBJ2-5,CASSGPGLAGGRQETQYF,TGCGCCAGCAGTGGCCCCGGGCTAGCGGGGGGACGCCAAGAGACCCAGTACTTC
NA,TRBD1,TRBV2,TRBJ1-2,CASSRGGQGAGHGYTF,TGTGCCAGCAGTAGGGGGGGACAGGGGGCTGGTCATGGCTACACCTTC
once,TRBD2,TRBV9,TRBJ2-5,CASSTALAGQETQYF,TGTGCCAGCAGCACTGCACTAGCGGGGCAAGAGACCCAGTACTTC
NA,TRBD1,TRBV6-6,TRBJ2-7,CASSPSPGQESSYEQYF,TGTGCCAGCAGTCCCTCACCGGGACAGGAAAGCTCCTACGAGCAGTACTTC
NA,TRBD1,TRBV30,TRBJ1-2,CAWSRDRVIKDYGYTF,TGTGCCTGGAGTAGGGACAGGGTTATTAAGGACTATGGCTACACCTTC
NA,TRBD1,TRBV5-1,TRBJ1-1,CASSSRGLNTEAFF,TGCGCCAGCAGCTCCAGGGGGCTGAACACTGAAGCTTTCTTT